Shown below are 4 T cell receptor beta chains from a single sample sequenced in a study of blood T cell repertoires in COVID-19. Sequencing used immunoSEQ multiplex PCR; TCRdb keeps in-frame clones, though not all of them. The data show roughly 160,000 clones, about 85% seen once. The sequenced sample consisted of peripheral blood. The receptors stem from a man between 18 and 35 years old with acute or convalescent COVID-19.

The chain employs TRBV29-1 and TRBJ1-5; TRBD1 aligns across 10 bases. V lost 6 bases and J lost 3; bases outside the gene matches: 5. The CDR3 is 14 amino acids. Germline loops: CDR1 SQVTM, CDR2 ANQGSEA. This CDR3 reads CSVLTGGTNQPQHF. As DNA, the CDR3 is TGCAGCGTACTGACAGGGGGCACCAATCAGCCCCAGCATTTT.

To note about this clone: Sequence at one end of the junction differs from germline and may be a read error. The rearrangement links TRBV5-1 to TRBJ1-1; 8 bases align to TRBD1. Per germline, CDR1 SGHRS and CDR2 YFSETQ. This CDR3 is 15 amino acids long. The CDR3 nucleotides are TGCGCCAGCAGCACAAATCAGGGGGCAGGCACTAAAGCTTTCTTT. This encodes CASSTNQGAGTKAFF.

CDR3 amino acids: CAWSASGASLYEQYF. The CDR3 DNA sequence: TGTGCCTGGAGTGCTAGCGGGGCGTCGCTCTACGAGCAGTACTTC. The V and J genes are TRBV30 and TRBJ2-7; 9 nucleotides match TRBD2. V gave up 1 base and J gave up 3 bases; unmatched junction bases: 7. This CDR3 comprises 15 residues. Germline V gene data show CDR1 as GTSNPN and CDR2 as SVGIG (reference sequence).

This sequence joins TRBV5-5 and TRBJ1-5; 11 bases align to TRBD1. V shed 5 bases, J shed 6 bases, and the junction held 7 bases outside the gene matches. Germline CDR1 and CDR2: SGHKS and YYEKEE (reference sequence). The CDR3 is made up of 15 amino acids. The CDR3 nucleotides are TGTGCCAGCAGATCGGACAGGGGGCACGGTCAGCCCCAGCATTTT. This encodes CASRSDRGHGQPQHF.